The present entry profiles one TCR beta chain with its context. The target antigen is unknown. CDR1 is LGHNA, CDR2 YSLEER, per germline. The CDR3 length is 15 residues. The data were obtained in a study of CXCR3-negative and CXCR3-positive naive CD8 T cells. General study findings and limits: After cryopreservation, CXCR3 expression dropped partially; most assays used fresh PBMCs. Higher TRB CDR3 hydrophobicity marked CXCR3-positive naive cells relative to CXCR3-negative naive cells.

Via 5' RACE with UMI labels, TRB cDNA libraries were prepared. TCRdb reanalyzed the 5' RACE reads and collapses them to one entry per CDR3 protein, without DNA. The specimen's table records 150,000 or so distinct CDR3 sequences. CD45RO-CCR7+CD27+CD95- marked naive CD8+ T cells. The sample was naive CXCR3+ CD8+ T cells from blood. Subset reported: CD45RO-CCR7+CD27+CD95- naive CD8+ T cells expressing CXCR3 (TNR3+). The receptor's source is a human donor in good health. Some clones in this sample may be carry-over from other donors' samples. The genes are TRBV4-3 and TRBJ2-7; TCRdb's D call of TRBD1 is untestable without DNA. The CDR3 reads CASSQDPDRAHEQYF.